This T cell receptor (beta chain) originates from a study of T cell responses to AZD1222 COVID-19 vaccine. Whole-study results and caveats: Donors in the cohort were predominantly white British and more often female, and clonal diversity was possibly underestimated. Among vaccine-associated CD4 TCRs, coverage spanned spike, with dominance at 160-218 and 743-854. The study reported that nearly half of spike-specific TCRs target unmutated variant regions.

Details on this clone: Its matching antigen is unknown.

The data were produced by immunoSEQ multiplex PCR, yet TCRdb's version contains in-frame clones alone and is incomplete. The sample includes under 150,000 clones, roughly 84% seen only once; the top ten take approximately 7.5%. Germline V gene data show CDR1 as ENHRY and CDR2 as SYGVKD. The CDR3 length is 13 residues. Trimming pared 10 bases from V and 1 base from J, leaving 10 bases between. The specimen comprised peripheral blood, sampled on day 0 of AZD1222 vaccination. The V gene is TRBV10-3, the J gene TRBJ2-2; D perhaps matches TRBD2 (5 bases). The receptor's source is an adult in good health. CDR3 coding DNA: TGTGCCACCCAACGGGAGAACACCGGGGAGCTGTTTTTT. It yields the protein CATQRENTGELFF.